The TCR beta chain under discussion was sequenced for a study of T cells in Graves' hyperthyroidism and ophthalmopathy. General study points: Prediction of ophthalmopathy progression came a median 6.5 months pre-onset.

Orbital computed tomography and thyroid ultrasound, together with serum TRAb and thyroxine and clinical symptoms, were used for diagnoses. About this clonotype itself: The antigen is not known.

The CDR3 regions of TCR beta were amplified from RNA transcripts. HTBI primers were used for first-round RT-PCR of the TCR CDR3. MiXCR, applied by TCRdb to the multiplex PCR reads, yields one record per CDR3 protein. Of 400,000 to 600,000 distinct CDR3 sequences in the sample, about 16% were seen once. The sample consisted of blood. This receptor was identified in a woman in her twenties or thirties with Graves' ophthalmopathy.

The CDR3 sequence is CASSQDPATNEKLFF. The CDR3 DNA reads as TGCGCCAGCAGCCAAGACCCTGCAACTAATGAAAAACTGTTTTTT. The chain uses TRBV4-3 and TRBJ1-4; D unresolved. Germline V CDR1 and CDR2: LGHNA, YSLEER. V shed 0 bases and J shed 0 bases, with 5 bases lying between them. The CDR3 sequence is 15 residues long.